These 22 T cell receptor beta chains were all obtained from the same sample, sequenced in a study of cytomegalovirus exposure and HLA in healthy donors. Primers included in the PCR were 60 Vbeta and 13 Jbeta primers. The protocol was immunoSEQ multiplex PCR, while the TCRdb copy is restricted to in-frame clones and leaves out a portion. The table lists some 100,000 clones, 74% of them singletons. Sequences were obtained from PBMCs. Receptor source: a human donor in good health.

The CDR3 here is CASSQDRDRLNTEAFF. In DNA form, the CDR3 reads TGCGCCAGCAGCCAAGATAGGGACAGACTGAACACTGAAGCTTTCTTT. The chain is built from TRBV4-3 and TRBJ1-1; 7 nucleotides agree with TRBD1. V lost 0 bases and J lost 0; bases outside the gene matches: 4. CDR3 length: 16 residues. The germline V gene encodes CDR1 LGHNA and CDR2 YSLEER.

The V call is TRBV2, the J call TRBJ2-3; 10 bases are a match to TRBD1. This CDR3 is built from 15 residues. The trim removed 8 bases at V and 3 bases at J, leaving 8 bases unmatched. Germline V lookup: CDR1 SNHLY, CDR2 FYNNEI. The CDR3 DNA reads TGTGCCAGCCAAAGACGGGACAGGGGAACAGATACGCAGTATTTT. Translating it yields CASQRRDRGTDTQYF. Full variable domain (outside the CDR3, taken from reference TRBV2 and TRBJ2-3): EPEVTQTPSHQVTQMGQEVILRCVPISNHLYFYWYRQILGQKVEFLVSFYNNEISEKSEIFDDQFSVERPDGSNFTLKIRSTKLEDSAMYFCASQRRDRGTDTQYFGPGTRLTVL.

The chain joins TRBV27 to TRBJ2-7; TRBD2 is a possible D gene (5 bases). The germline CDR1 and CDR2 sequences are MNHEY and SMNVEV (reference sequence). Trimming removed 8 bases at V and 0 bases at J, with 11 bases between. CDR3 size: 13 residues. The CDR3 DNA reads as TGTGCCAGCGCCCCGGCGGGCTCCTACGAGCAGTACTTC. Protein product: CASAPAGSYEQYF.

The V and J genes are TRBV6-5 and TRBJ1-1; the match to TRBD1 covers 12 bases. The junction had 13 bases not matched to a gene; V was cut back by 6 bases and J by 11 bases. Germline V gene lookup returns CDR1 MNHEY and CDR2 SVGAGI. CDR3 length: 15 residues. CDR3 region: CASSDPGQGAGEAFF. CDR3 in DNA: TGTGCCAGCAGCGACCCGGGACAGGGGGCAGGTGAGGCTTTCTTT.

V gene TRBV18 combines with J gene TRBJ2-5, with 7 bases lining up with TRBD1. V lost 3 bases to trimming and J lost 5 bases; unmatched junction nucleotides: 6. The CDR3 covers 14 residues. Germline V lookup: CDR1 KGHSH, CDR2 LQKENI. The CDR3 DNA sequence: TGTGCCAGCTCACCTCAGGGACAGTCGGAGACCCAGTACTTC. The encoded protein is CASSPQGQSETQYF.

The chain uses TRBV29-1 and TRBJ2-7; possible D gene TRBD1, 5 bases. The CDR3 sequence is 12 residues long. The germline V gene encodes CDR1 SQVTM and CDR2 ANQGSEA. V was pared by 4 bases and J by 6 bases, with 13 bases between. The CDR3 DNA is TGCAGCGTTGGTTTAGGACAAAGCGAGCAGTACTTC. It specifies CSVGLGQSEQYF.

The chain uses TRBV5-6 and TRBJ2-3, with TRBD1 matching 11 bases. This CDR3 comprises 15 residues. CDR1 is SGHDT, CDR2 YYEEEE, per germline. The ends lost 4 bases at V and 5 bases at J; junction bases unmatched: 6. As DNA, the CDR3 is TGTGCCAGCAGCAAGGACAGGGGGCGAGAAGATACGCAGTATTTT. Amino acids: CASSKDRGREDTQYF.

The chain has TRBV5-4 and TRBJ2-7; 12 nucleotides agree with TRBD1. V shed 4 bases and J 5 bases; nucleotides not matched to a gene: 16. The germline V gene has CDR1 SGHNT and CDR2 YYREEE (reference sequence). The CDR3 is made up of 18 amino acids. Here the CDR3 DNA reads TGTGCCAGCAGCCTCCCGGGACAGGGGGCCCTTGGTACCCACGAGCAGTACTTC. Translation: CASSLPGQGALGTHEQYF.

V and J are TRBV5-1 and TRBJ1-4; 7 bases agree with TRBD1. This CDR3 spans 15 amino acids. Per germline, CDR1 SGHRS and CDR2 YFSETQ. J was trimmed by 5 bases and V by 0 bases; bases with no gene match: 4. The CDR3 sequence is CASSLAGTVNEKLFF. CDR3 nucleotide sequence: TGCGCCAGCAGCTTGGCTGGGACAGTCAATGAAAAACTGTTTTTT.

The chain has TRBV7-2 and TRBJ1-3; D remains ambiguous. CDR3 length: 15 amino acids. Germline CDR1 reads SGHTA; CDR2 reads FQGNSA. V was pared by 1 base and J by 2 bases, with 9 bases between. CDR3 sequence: CASSLDLPPGNTIYF. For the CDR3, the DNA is TGTGCCAGCAGCTTAGACTTACCACCTGGAAACACCATATATTTT. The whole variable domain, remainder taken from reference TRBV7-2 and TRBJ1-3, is GAGVSQSPSNKVTEKGKDVELRCDPISGHTALYWYRQSLGQGLEFLIYFQGNSAPDKSGLPSDRFSAERTGGSVSTLTIQRTQQEDSAVYLCASSLDLPPGNTIYFGEGSWLTVV.

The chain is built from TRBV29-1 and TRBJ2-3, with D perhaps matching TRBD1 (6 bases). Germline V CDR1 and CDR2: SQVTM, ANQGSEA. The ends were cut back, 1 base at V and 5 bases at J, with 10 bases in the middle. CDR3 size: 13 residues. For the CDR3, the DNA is TGCAGCGTTGAAGGCAGGGGAAGAGATACGCAGTATTTT. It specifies CSVEGRGRDTQYF.

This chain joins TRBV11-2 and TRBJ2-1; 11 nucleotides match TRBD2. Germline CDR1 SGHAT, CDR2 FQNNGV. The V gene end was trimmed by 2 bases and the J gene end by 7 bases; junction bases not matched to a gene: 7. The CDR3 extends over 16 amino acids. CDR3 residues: CASSLLGGLAENEQFF. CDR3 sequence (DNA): TGTGCCAGCAGCTTACTAGGGGGACTAGCGGAGAATGAGCAGTTCTTC.

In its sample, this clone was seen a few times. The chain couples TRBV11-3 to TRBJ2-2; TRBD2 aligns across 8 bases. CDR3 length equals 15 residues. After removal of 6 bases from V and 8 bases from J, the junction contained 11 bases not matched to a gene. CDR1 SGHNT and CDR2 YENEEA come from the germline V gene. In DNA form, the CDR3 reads TGTGCCAGCAGACGTGGAGGACTAGCTGGAGGGGAGCTGTTTTTT. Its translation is CASRRGGLAGGELFF.

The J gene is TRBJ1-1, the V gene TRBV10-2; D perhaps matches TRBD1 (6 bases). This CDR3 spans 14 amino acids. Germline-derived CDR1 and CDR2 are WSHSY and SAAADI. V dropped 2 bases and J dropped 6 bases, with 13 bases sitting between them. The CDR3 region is CASSETGSSPEAFF. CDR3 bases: TGCGCCAGCAGTGAGACAGGGAGCAGTCCTGAAGCTTTCTTT.

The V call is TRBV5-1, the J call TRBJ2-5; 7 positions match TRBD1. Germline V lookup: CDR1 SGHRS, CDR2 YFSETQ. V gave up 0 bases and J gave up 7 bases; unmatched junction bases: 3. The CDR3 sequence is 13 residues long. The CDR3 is CASSLEGATTQYF. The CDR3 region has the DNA TGCGCCAGCAGCTTGGAGGGGGCTACGACCCAGTACTTC.

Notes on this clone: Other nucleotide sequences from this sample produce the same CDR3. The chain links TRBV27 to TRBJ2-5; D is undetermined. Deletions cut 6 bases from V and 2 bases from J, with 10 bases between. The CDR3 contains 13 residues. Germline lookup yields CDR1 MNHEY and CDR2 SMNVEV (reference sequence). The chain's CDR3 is CASSPLLQETQYF. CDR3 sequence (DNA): TGTGCCAGCAGCCCCCTCCTACAAGAGACCCAGTACTTC.

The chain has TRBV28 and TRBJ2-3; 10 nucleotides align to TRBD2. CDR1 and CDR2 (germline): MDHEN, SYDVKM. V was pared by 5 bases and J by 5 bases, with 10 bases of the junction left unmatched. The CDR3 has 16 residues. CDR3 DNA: TGTGCCAGCAGTACGGATAAGCGGGAGGGGAGAGATACGCAGTATTTT. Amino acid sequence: CASSTDKREGRDTQYF.

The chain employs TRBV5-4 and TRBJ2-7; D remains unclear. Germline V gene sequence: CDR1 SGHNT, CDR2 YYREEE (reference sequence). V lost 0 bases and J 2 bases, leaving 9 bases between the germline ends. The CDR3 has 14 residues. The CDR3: CASSLVAETYEQYF. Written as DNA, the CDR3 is TGTGCCAGCAGCTTGGTGGCGGAGACCTACGAGCAGTACTTC. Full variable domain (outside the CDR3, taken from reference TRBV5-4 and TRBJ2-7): ETGVTQSPTHLIKTRGQQVTLRCSSQSGHNTVSWYQQALGQGPQFIFQYYREEENGRGNFPPRFSGLQFPNYSSELNVNALELDDSALYLCASSLVAETYEQYFGPGTRLTVT.

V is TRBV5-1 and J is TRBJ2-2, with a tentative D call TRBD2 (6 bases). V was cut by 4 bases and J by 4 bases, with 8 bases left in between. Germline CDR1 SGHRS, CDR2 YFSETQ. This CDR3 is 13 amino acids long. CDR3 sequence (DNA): TGCGCCAGCAGCCTCGGGGGCACCGGGGAGCTGTTTTTT. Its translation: CASSLGGTGELFF.

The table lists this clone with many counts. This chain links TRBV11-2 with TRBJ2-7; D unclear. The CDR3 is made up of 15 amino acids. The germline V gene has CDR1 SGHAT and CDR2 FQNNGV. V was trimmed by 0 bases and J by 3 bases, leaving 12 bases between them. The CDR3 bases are TGTGCCAGCAGCTTAGAGGGCCAGAGCCTCTACGAGCAGTACTTC. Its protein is CASSLEGQSLYEQYF.

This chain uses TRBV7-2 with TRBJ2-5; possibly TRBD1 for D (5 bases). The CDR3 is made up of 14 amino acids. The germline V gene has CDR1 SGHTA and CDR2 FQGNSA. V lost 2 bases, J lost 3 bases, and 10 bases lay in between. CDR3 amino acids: CASSLSTGKETQYF. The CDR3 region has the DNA TGTGCCAGCAGCTTAAGCACAGGAAAAGAGACCCAGTACTTC.

The CDR3 reads CASSQEEGGNQPQHF. CDR3 nucleotides: TGTGCCAGCAGCCAAGAGGAAGGGGGCAATCAGCCCCAGCATTTT. This chain joins TRBV4-2 and TRBJ1-5; tentatively, D is TRBD1 (5 bases). The V and J ends lost 0 bases and 2 bases respectively, with 8 bases between them. The CDR3 is 15 residues long. The germline CDR1 and CDR2 sequences are LGHNA and YNFKEQ.